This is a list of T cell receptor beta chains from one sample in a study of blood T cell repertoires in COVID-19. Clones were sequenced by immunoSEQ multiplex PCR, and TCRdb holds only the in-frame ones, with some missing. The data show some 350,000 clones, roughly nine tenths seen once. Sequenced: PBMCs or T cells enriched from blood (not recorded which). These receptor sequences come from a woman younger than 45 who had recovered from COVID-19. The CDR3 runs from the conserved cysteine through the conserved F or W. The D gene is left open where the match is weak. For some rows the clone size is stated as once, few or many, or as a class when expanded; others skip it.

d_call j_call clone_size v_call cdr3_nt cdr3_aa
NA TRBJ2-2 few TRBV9 TGTGCCAGCAGCGTAGGGGTAGGGCCGGGAACCGGGGAGCTGTTTTTT CASSVGVGPGTGELFF
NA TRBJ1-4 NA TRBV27 TGTGCCAGCTTCGAGCGAAGTGGCGGAAAACTGTTTTTT CASFERSGGKLFF
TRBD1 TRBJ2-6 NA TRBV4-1 TGCGCCAGCAGCCCGGGACAGTACTCTGGGGCCAACGTCCTGACTTTC CASSPGQYSGANVLTF
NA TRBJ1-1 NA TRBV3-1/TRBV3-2 TGTGCCAGCAGCCGAGCCTTTTCGGACTGGAACACTGAAGCTTTCTTT CASSRAFSDWNTEAFF
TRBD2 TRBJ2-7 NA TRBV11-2 TGTGCCAGCAGCTTAGATAACGGGGAGGGCGAGCAGTACTTC CASSLDNGEGEQYF
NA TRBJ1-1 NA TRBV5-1 TGCGCCAGCAGCTTTGAAGGGAGCACTGAAGCTTTCTTT CASSFEGSTEAFF
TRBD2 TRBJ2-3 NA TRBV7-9 TGTGCCAGCAGCTTACTCCTAGCGGGAGGGAGCACAGATACGCAGTATTTT CASSLLLAGGSTDTQYF
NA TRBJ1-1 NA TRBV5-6 TGTGCCAGCCGACTCAATATGGGGAACACTGAAGCTTTCTTT CASRLNMGNTEAFF
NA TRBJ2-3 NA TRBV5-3 TGTGCCAGAAGCGAACTAGTGGGGTCAGATACGCAGTATTTT CARSELVGSDTQYF
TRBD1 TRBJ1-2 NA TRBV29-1 TGCAGCGTTGACGGGGACAGCCTCTATGGCTACACCTTC CSVDGDSLYGYTF
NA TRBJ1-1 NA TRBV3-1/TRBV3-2 TGTGCCAGCAGTCCCAGGGTTTTCCTCACTGAAGCTTTCTTT CASSPRVFLTEAFF
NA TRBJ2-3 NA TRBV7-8 TGTGCCAGCAGCCCCGGGGCAGATACGCAGTATTTT CASSPGADTQYF
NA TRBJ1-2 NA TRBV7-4 TGTGCCAGCAGCCCCCGGGAGGGAGGACGCAGGTCCTATGGCTACACCTTC CASSPREGGRRSYGYTF
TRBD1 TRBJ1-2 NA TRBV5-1 TGCGCCAGCAGCTTGACAGGGGTTCGGGGCTACACCTTC CASSLTGVRGYTF
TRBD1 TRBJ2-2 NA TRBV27 TGTGCCAGCAGTTCGACAGGGAGAAGCACCGGGGAGCTGTTTTTT CASSSTGRSTGELFF
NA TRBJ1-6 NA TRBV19 TGTGCCAGTAGTATATACCTCGGCAGGGGTGATTCACCCCTCCACTTT CASSIYLGRGDSPLHF
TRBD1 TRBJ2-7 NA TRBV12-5 TGTGCTAGTGGATCCGGGACAGGGGACTACGAGCAGTACTTC CASGSGTGDYEQYF
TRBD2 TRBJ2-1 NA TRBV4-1 TGCGCCAGCAGCCCCAAACTAGCGGGGGAGTCCTACAATGAGCAGTTCTTC CASSPKLAGESYNEQFF
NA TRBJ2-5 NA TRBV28 TGTGCCAGCAGTGAGTTCCAAGAGACCCAGTACTTC CASSEFQETQYF
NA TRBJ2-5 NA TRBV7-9 TGTGCCAGCAGCCCCCAAGCAGGGGAGACCCAGTACTTC CASSPQAGETQYF
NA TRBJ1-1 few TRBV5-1 TGCGCCAGCAGCACCCACGGGATGGCCGATGGCACTGAAGCTTTCTTT CASSTHGMADGTEAFF
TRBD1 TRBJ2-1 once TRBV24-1 TGTGCCACCAGCGTCGGACAGGGCTACAATGAGCAGTTCTTC CATSVGQGYNEQFF
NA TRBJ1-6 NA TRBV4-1 TGCGCCAGCAGCCAAGAGTTCGGACAATATAATTCACCCCTCCACTTT CASSQEFGQYNSPLHF
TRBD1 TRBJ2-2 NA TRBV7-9 TGTGCCAGCAGCCCCAGGCGGACAGGAAATGCCGGGGAGCTGTTTTTT CASSPRRTGNAGELFF
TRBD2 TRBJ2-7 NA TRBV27 TGTGCCAGCAGTTCCCAACTAGCGGGGGGGCCGTCCGAGCAGTACTTC CASSSQLAGGPSEQYF
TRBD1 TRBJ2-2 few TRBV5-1 TGCGCCAGCAGCAGGGACAGGGGGAGTATCTCCGGGGAGCTGTTTTTT CASSRDRGSISGELFF
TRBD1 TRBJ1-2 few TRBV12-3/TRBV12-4 TGTGCCAGCAGGACAGGGGGCAACTATGGCTACACCTTC CASRTGGNYGYTF
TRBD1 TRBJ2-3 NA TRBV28 TGTGCCAGCAGTTCGACAGGGGGCGGCACAGATACGCAGTATTTT CASSSTGGGTDTQYF
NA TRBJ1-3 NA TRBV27 TGTGCCAGCAGTCAAGACAGTACCTCTGGAAACACCATATATTTT CASSQDSTSGNTIYF
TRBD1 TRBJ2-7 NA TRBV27 TGTGCCAGCAGCACACTCAGGGGGCTAAACTCCTACGAGCAGTACTTC CASSTLRGLNSYEQYF
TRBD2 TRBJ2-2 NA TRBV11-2 TGTGCCAGCAGCCCCCGACTAGCGGGAGGGAACACCGGGGAGCTGTTTTTT CASSPRLAGGNTGELFF
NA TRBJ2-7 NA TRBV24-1 TGTGCCACCAGTGTTGACGGGACACCTGCCTACGAGCAGTACTTC CATSVDGTPAYEQYF
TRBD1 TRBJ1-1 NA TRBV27 TGTGCCAGTGCGGGACAGGGGGCTCCAGCTTTCTTT CASAGQGAPAFF
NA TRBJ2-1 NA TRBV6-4 TGTGCCAGCAGTGACTTACAGGGTAGCTCCTACAATGAGCAGTTCTTC CASSDLQGSSYNEQFF
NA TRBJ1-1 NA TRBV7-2 TGTGCCAGCAGCTCATTCCTTAGCTCAAATGAAGCTTTCTTT CASSSFLSSNEAFF
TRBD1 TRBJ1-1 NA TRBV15 TGTGCCACCAGCTCCTTGGGGACAGCTACTGAAGCTTTCTTT CATSSLGTATEAFF
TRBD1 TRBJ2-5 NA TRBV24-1 TGTGCCACCAGTCGACAGGGAGAAGAGACCCAGTACTTC CATSRQGEETQYF
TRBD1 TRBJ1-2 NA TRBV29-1 TGCAGCGTCCCTGGGACAGGGCCACTTAACGGCTACACCTTC CSVPGTGPLNGYTF
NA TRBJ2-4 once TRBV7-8 TGTGCCAGCAGCCTGGGATTAACAGGGCCCAAAAACATTCAGTACTTC CASSLGLTGPKNIQYF
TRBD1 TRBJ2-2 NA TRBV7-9 TGTGCCAGCAGCCGGGACAGGATGACCGGGGAGCTGTTTTTT CASSRDRMTGELFF
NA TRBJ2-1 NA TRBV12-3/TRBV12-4 TGTGCCAGCAGACGAACACACAATGAGCAGTTCTTC CASRRTHNEQFF